A selection of T cell receptor beta chains follows, all from one sample in a study of T cells after yellow fever vaccination. TCRdb ran MiXCR on the 5' RACE reads and lists one entry per CDR3 protein. The sample gives about 320,000 distinct CDR3 sequences, 3.5% to 4.5% of which show up once; approximately 19% is in the top ten. The material sequenced was PBMCs, taken 15 days after the yellow fever booster vaccination. These receptors were taken from a young man who received the YFV17D yellow fever vaccine. Each CDR3 is given with its conserved first and last residue. Fields, in order: V gene, CDR3 protein.

v_call: TRBV3-1
cdr3_aa: CASSQVPNTGELFF

v_call: TRBV12-3/TRBV12-4
cdr3_aa: CASSRTSGDNEQFF

v_call: TRBV13
cdr3_aa: CASSSQGQLGTDTQYF

v_call: TRBV5-1
cdr3_aa: CASSSRDETQYF

v_call: TRBV7-9
cdr3_aa: CASSLSLGREKLFF

v_call: TRBV5-1
cdr3_aa: CASSSYLQGRGAEAFF

v_call: TRBV13
cdr3_aa: CASSFSYDLGGGDADTQYF

v_call: TRBV7-2
cdr3_aa: CASSWGQGQETQYF

v_call: TRBV7-9
cdr3_aa: CASSFARATNEKLFF

v_call: TRBV6-5
cdr3_aa: CASRVSRWGTDTQYF

v_call: TRBV10-2
cdr3_aa: CASSEGGGYEQYF

v_call: TRBV6-6
cdr3_aa: CASSHDRGTSGANVLTF

v_call: TRBV7-9
cdr3_aa: CASSFSTGGTDTQYF

v_call: TRBV6-4
cdr3_aa: CASSPSGVLRGHEQFF

v_call: TRBV20-1
cdr3_aa: CSATEGSKETQYF

v_call: TRBV7-9
cdr3_aa: CASSLVAGGADTQYF

v_call: TRBV5-1
cdr3_aa: CASSLAAVGDTDTQYF

v_call: TRBV6-5
cdr3_aa: CASSYSRGKLFF

v_call: TRBV5-1
cdr3_aa: CASRLTGVVEKLFF

v_call: TRBV12-3/TRBV12-4
cdr3_aa: CASMGQGEAYEQYF

v_call: TRBV20-1
cdr3_aa: CSARRQGGIGANVLTF

v_call: TRBV7-9
cdr3_aa: CASSLWGRGTGELFF

v_call: TRBV19
cdr3_aa: CASRGLAGTDTQYF

v_call: TRBV20-1
cdr3_aa: CSARGQGTDTQYF

v_call: TRBV28
cdr3_aa: CASSQVAWPQETQYF

v_call: TRBV6-2/TRBV6-3
cdr3_aa: CASSYGQAQGEAFF

v_call: TRBV18
cdr3_aa: CASSTEDGNTEAFF

v_call: TRBV11-2
cdr3_aa: CASSRRGRDEKLFF

v_call: TRBV20-1
cdr3_aa: CSAREGYTQYF

v_call: TRBV12-3/TRBV12-4
cdr3_aa: CASTPGANEKLFF

v_call: TRBV7-2
cdr3_aa: CASSLYATNEKLFF

v_call: TRBV5-1
cdr3_aa: CASSDAGKDTEAFF

v_call: TRBV12-3/TRBV12-4
cdr3_aa: CASSFYDTQYF

v_call: TRBV6-2/TRBV6-3
cdr3_aa: CASNNGGAPGELFF

v_call: TRBV5-8
cdr3_aa: CASSTGTFTDTQYF

v_call: TRBV12-3/TRBV12-4
cdr3_aa: CASTLGAGEGTQYF

v_call: TRBV5-6
cdr3_aa: CASVLEQGLTEAFF

v_call: TRBV20-1
cdr3_aa: CSAGRAETEAFF

v_call: TRBV7-2
cdr3_aa: CASSLSGANNYGYTF

v_call: TRBV5-1
cdr3_aa: CASSIGESSYNEQFF

v_call: TRBV20-1
cdr3_aa: CSAHTGTYEQYF

v_call: TRBV7-2
cdr3_aa: CASSVQGDQPQHF

v_call: TRBV3-1
cdr3_aa: CASRLGRDRGDNEQFF

v_call: TRBV4-2
cdr3_aa: CASSQGRRTSGEQYF

v_call: TRBV6-2/TRBV6-3
cdr3_aa: CASSPRRSGDQPQHF

v_call: TRBV7-2
cdr3_aa: CASSLVGTVGARSYGYTF

v_call: TRBV24-1
cdr3_aa: CATSDKGQSSYNEQFF

v_call: TRBV5-1
cdr3_aa: CASSPESSYNSPLHF

v_call: TRBV7-2
cdr3_aa: CASSPYQSQEQFF

v_call: TRBV7-2
cdr3_aa: CASSPGTGTGYTF

v_call: TRBV5-1
cdr3_aa: CASSLSRGTRVSNEQFF

v_call: TRBV12-3/TRBV12-4
cdr3_aa: CASSSDRFYGYTF

v_call: TRBV5-4
cdr3_aa: CASSLGDGGPEQFF

v_call: TRBV18
cdr3_aa: CASSPNEQANTIYF

v_call: TRBV7-9
cdr3_aa: CASRKRGPFSPLHF

v_call: TRBV7-3
cdr3_aa: CASSLGFMNTEAFF